The present T cell receptor beta chain was sequenced within a study of T cells in Graves' hyperthyroidism and ophthalmopathy. Amplified TCR beta CDR3 regions came from RNA transcripts. TCR CDR3 underwent first-round RT-PCR with the HTBI primer set. Using its own MiXCR run on the multiplex PCR reads, TCRdb lists one record per CDR3 protein. The sample includes approximately 510,000 distinct CDR3 sequences, roughly 45% of them seen just once. Germline V gives CDR1 LGHDT, CDR2 YNNKEL (reference sequence). The CDR3 is 19 residues long. The V gene end was trimmed by 1 base and the J gene end by 2 bases; junction bases not matched to a gene: 10.

The sample was peripheral blood or thyroid tissue (not recorded which). The TCR comes from an adult woman with Graves' disease, either hyperthyroidism or ophthalmopathy (not recorded which). The chain combines TRBV3-1 with TRBJ2-6; 8 nucleotides line up with TRBD1. CDR3 sequence reads: CASSQVLGQGFPGANVLTF. The CDR3 DNA reads as TGTGCCAGCAGCCAAGTTCTCGGACAGGGATTTCCTGGGGCCAACGTCCTGACTTTC.